This T cell receptor (beta chain) was recovered during a study of cytomegalovirus exposure and HLA in healthy donors. Germline CDR1 and CDR2: MNHNY and SVGAGI (reference sequence). The CDR3 runs 13 residues. Trimming took off 6 bases at V and 3 bases at J, with 11 bases between the two ends. This clone was observed a handful of times. Its cognate antigen is unknown. Study-level results: Association of 15,000 to 20,000 TCR beta sequences with HLA alleles was found at 0.05 false discovery rate in a later analysis.

In the PCR, 60 Vbeta and 13 Jbeta primers were used. Generated by immunoSEQ multiplex PCR, the TCRdb table keeps only in-frame clones and is missing some. The sample lists under 200,000 clones; 79% were seen once. The source material was PBMCs. This TCR derives from a middle-aged woman in good health and CMV-seronegative. The chain is built from TRBV6-6 and TRBJ1-1, with a tentative D call TRBD1 (6 bases). The CDR3 here is CASSSGQYTEAFF. DNA of the CDR3: TGTGCCAGCAGCTCCGGACAGTACACTGAAGCTTTCTTT.